What follows are 31 T cell receptor beta chains derived from one specimen sequenced in a study of T cell repertoires in cytomegalovirus infection. TCRdb processed the reads anew with MiXCR; each CDR3 protein has one entry. The data hold 600,000 to 800,000 distinct CDR3 sequences, with roughly 24% observed a single time. The sequencing input was CD8+ T cells from PBMCs. The source is a human donor in good health (CMV status not recorded). Some clones in this sample may be carry-over from other donors' samples.

This clonotype was counted between two and nine times. J is TRBJ1-2 and V is TRBV20-1, with D possibly being TRBD1 (5 bases). Germline CDR1 DFQATT, CDR2 SNEGSKA (reference sequence). This CDR3 has 12 residues. Trimming removed 4 bases at V and 3 bases at J, with 9 bases between. CDR3 protein: CSAIRVDYGYTF. CDR3 sequence (DNA): TGCAGTGCTATCAGGGTCGACTATGGCTACACCTTC.

In this sample, this clonotype turned up a few times. The V and J genes are TRBV5-5 and TRBJ2-1; D unresolved. The germline gives CDR1 SGHKS, CDR2 YYEKEE (reference sequence). V lost 0 bases and J lost 1, with 11 bases in between. CDR3 size: 16 residues. CDR3 coding DNA: TGTGCCAGCAGCTTGGGCAGCCACATATCCTACAATGAGCAGTTCTTC. Residues: CASSLGSHISYNEQFF.

The chain has TRBV27 and TRBJ2-7, with D perhaps matching TRBD2 (7 bases). The CDR3 runs 16 residues. Germline-derived CDR1 and CDR2 are MNHEY and SMNVEV (reference sequence). V was clipped by 5 bases and J by 2 bases, with 19 bases between them. CDR3 sequence: CASSNLRAGAAYEQYV. Here the CDR3 DNA reads TGTGCCAGCAGTAACCTAAGGGCGGGGGCCGCCTACGAGCAGTACGTC.

DNA of the CDR3: TGTGCTTCCGGGGGCAGCCGAGACGAGCAGTACTTC. Translated: CASGGSRDEQYF. The rearrangement uses TRBV15 and TRBJ2-7; D may match TRBD1 or TRBD2 (6 bases each). The length of the CDR3 is 12 residues. The germline CDR1 and CDR2 sequences are LNHNV and YYDKDF (reference sequence).

The chain employs TRBV6-1 and TRBJ1-4, with D possibly matching TRBD1 (6 bases). This CDR3 region has 16 residues. Germline V CDR1 and CDR2: MNHNS, SASEGT. Trimming took 6 bases from V and 6 from J, leaving 20 bases between them. CDR3 region: CASSPIGGPGDEKLFF. The CDR3 coding sequence is TGTGCCAGCAGCCCCATCGGGGGCCCGGGGGATGAAAAACTGTTTTTT.

V and J are TRBV20-1 and TRBJ2-1, with 9 nucleotides matching TRBD1. V shed 3 bases and J 4 bases; nucleotides not matched to a gene: 1. Germline V gene sequence: CDR1 DFQATT, CDR2 SNEGSKA (reference sequence). The CDR3 extends over 13 amino acids. The CDR3 nucleotides are TGCAGTGCTAGGGGACAGGGATACAATGAGCAGTTCTTC. Encoded protein: CSARGQGYNEQFF.

This clonotype has ten or more counts. The V gene is TRBV5-6, the J gene TRBJ1-1; the D is unclear. The CDR3 runs to 14 residues. The V gene's germline CDR1 is SGHDT and CDR2 YYEEEE. V lost 8 bases and J 2 bases, leaving 16 bases between the germline ends. The CDR3 is CASTDGTPNTEAFF. Written as DNA, the CDR3 is TGTGCCAGTACGGACGGTACTCCTAACACTGAAGCTTTCTTT.

The chain uses TRBV11-2 and TRBJ2-7, with TRBD1 as a possible D gene (6 bases). Germline assignment: CDR1 SGHAT and CDR2 FQNNGV. CDR3 length: 14 amino acids. Trimming cost V 5 bases and J 2 bases, with 13 bases left between them. This chain's CDR3 is CASSPWGLPYEQYV. The CDR3 nucleotides read TGTGCCAGCAGCCCGTGGGGGCTACCCTACGAGCAGTACGTC.

The chain carries TRBV18 and TRBJ2-1; D is uncertain. CDR1 KGHSH and CDR2 LQKENI come from the germline V gene. V lost 6 bases and J lost 1, with 13 bases in between. The CDR3 covers 15 residues. In nucleotides, the CDR3 is TGTGCCAGCTCCCCGGGCGACATTTCCTACAATGAGCAGTTCTTC. Its protein is CASSPGDISYNEQFF. Drawing the rest from reference TRBV18 and TRBJ2-1, the complete variable domain is NAGVMQNPRHLVRRRGQEARLRCSPMKGHSHVYWYRQLPEEGLKFMVYLQKENIIDESGMPKERFSAEFPKEGPSILRIQQVVRGDSAAYFCASSPGDISYNEQFFGPGTRLTVL.

Concerning this clonotype: Just one base apart from a much larger clone, this may be a read error. The chain carries TRBV6-8 and TRBJ2-3, with 11 bases identical to TRBD2. Looked up from germline, CDR1 is MNHGY and CDR2 is SAAAGT. This CDR3 is 17 amino acids long. J lost 0 bases, V lost 1 base, and 3 bases had no gene match. CDR3 amino acids: CASSYFGTSGSTDTQYF. In DNA form, the CDR3 reads TGTGCCAGCAGTTACTTTGGGACTAGCGGAAGCACAGATACGCAGTATTTT.

The chain uses TRBV7-2 and TRBJ2-7; 14 bases map to TRBD2. Germline trimming cut 5 bases from V and 1 base from J; bases unmatched to any gene: 7. Germline loops: CDR1 SGHTA, CDR2 FQGNSA. There are 17 residues in the CDR3. As DNA, the CDR3 is TGTGCCAGCAGCGAAGCCGGGACTAGCGGGGGATCCTACGAGCAGTACGTC. Translation: CASSEAGTSGGSYEQYV.

About this clonotype: It may be a read error: a sequence one base away is much more abundant. The CDR3 region is CASSTGALFF. The CDR3 DNA reads as TGTGCCAGCAGCACCGGGGCGCTGTTTTTT. The rearrangement links TRBV7-9 to TRBJ2-2, with D tentatively TRBD1 or TRBD2 (5 bases each). Germline V gives CDR1 SEHNR, CDR2 FQNEAQ (reference sequence). CDR3 size: 10 residues.

This chain joins TRBV7-8 and TRBJ2-2; 7 nucleotides align to TRBD2. The germline V gene encodes CDR1 SGHVS and CDR2 FQNEAQ. V shed 1 base, J shed 0 bases, and the junction held 2 bases outside the gene matches. This CDR3 is built from 16 residues. Here the CDR3 DNA reads TGTGCCAGCAGCTTAGGGACTAGGTCGAACACCGGGGAGCTGTTTTTT. It is translated as CASSLGTRSNTGELFF.

The rearrangement joins TRBV27 to TRBJ2-2; D uncertain. The germline gives CDR1 MNHEY, CDR2 SMNVEV (reference sequence). The CDR3 loop spans 11 amino acids. The ends were cut back, 5 bases at V and 8 bases at J, with 6 bases in the middle. The CDR3 DNA reads TGTGCCAGCAGTGCTCGGGGGGAGCTGTTTTTT. It codes for CASSARGELFF.

This clonotype was counted only a few times. This chain connects TRBV20-1 to TRBJ2-1; 9 bases fit TRBD1. The germline gives CDR1 DFQATT, CDR2 SNEGSKA (reference sequence). The ends lost 3 bases at V and 4 bases at J; junction bases unmatched: 10. The CDR3 covers 16 residues. CDR3 amino acids: CSARPPGTGQYNEQFF. The CDR3 nucleotides read TGCAGTGCTAGGCCCCCCGGGACAGGGCAGTACAATGAGCAGTTCTTC.

This clonotype was counted at least ten times. V gene TRBV7-8 combines with J gene TRBJ1-5; 9 bases agree with TRBD1. The ends lost 0 bases at V and 7 bases at J; junction bases unmatched: 4. The CDR3 runs to 15 residues. Looked up from germline, CDR1 is SGHVS and CDR2 is FQNEAQ. Here the CDR3 reads CASSLAGTGTQPQHF. The CDR3 coding sequence is TGTGCCAGCAGCTTAGCAGGGACAGGGACCCAGCCCCAGCATTTT. The full variable domain, completed using reference TRBV7-8 and TRBJ1-5, is GAGVSQSPRYKVAKRGQDVALRCDPISGHVSLFWYQQALGQGPEFLTYFQNEAQLDKSGLPSDRFFAERPEGSVSTLKIQRTQQEDSAVYLCASSLAGTGTQPQHFGDGTRLSIL.

The V gene is TRBV19, the J gene TRBJ2-7; D gene uncertain. The CDR3 has 13 amino acids. V shed 4 bases and J shed 2 bases, with 9 bases lying between them. Germline CDR1 LNHDA, CDR2 SQIVND (reference sequence). CDR3 sequence: CASSRTVTYEQYF. Here the CDR3 DNA reads TGTGCCAGTAGTAGGACGGTTACCTACGAGCAGTACTTC.

The chain uses TRBV24-1 and TRBJ2-6; TRBD1 matches 7 bases. V lost 2 bases, J lost 0 bases, and 15 bases stayed unmatched. Germline CDR1 reads KGHDR; CDR2 reads SFDVKD. The CDR3 consists of 21 residues. CDR3 DNA sequence: TGTGCCACCAGTGATTCCAAAAAACAGGGGATCCCTCTCTCTGGGGCCAACGTCCTGACTTTC. It codes for CATSDSKKQGIPLSGANVLTF.

This clonotype was observed a few times. The J gene is TRBJ2-2, the V gene TRBV6-2 or TRBV6-3, with unresolved D. Germline-derived CDR1 and CDR2 are MNHEY and SVGEGT. V dropped 5 bases and J dropped 0 bases, with 13 bases sitting between them. The CDR3 extends over 16 amino acids. CDR3 nucleotide sequence: TGTGCCAGCAGTCCATCCCAAGGGTCGAACACCGGGGAGCTGTTTTTT. This sequence encodes CASSPSQGSNTGELFF.

This clonotype was recorded only once. This sequence joins TRBV20-1 and TRBJ1-6; D gene unclear. The CDR3 consists of 16 residues. V was trimmed by 5 bases and J by 7 bases, leaving 21 bases between them. The germline V gene has CDR1 DFQATT and CDR2 SNEGSKA (reference sequence). CDR3 nucleotides: TGCAGTGCTCTTTTGAGGGAACCTGGCGTGAATTCACCCCTCCACTTT. This translates into CSALLREPGVNSPLHF.

This clonotype has only one observation. In nucleotides, the CDR3 is TGTGCCAGCAGCCAAGTGCGGGGGGGACTCACCGGGGAGCTGTTTTTT. It translates to CASSQVRGGLTGELFF. V and J are TRBV14 and TRBJ2-2, with 9 bases lining up with TRBD2. The ends lost 1 base at V and 4 bases at J; junction bases unmatched: 4. The CDR3 is 16 residues long. Germline V gives CDR1 SGHDN, CDR2 FVKESK.

This chain links TRBV2 with TRBJ2-3; tentatively, D is TRBD2 (7 bases). Germline-derived CDR1 and CDR2 are SNHLY and FYNNEI. Trimming removed 5 bases from V and 1 base from J, with 16 bases in between. The CDR3 covers 16 residues. As DNA, the CDR3 is TGTGCCAGCAGTCTCGAGGAGGGGGGGGGCACAGATACGCAGTATTTT. As protein: CASSLEEGGGTDTQYF.

The sample holds a few counts of this clonotype. This rearrangement joins TRBV28 to TRBJ2-7, with D perhaps given as TRBD1 or TRBD2 (5 bases each). Germline loops: CDR1 MDHEN, CDR2 SYDVKM. The germline V and J ends were trimmed by 10 bases and 3 bases, with 19 bases remaining between them. The CDR3 runs 14 residues. The CDR3 sequence is CATAGDRTYYEQYV. Written as DNA, the CDR3 is TGTGCCACCGCGGGTGACAGAACGTACTACGAGCAGTACGTC.

At least ten counts were recorded for this clonotype. The V call is TRBV7-2, the J call TRBJ1-4, with 9 positions matching TRBD1. V was pared by 5 bases and J by 6 bases, with 13 bases of the junction left unmatched. This CDR3 comprises 17 residues. Germline V gives CDR1 SGHTA, CDR2 FQGNSA. The CDR3 here is CASSLNRGRDPDEKLFF. CDR3 DNA sequence: TGTGCCAGCAGCCTGAACAGGGGGCGCGATCCCGATGAAAAACTGTTTTTT.

CDR3 DNA: TGCAGCGTTGAGTATCCCGCAGATACGCAGTATTTT. Amino acid sequence: CSVEYPADTQYF. V gene TRBV29-1 combines with J gene TRBJ2-3, with no clear D. Trimming pared 3 bases from V and 4 bases from J, leaving 8 bases between. The CDR3 loop spans 12 amino acids. Looked up from germline, CDR1 is SQVTM and CDR2 is ANQGSEA.

In this sample, this clonotype turned up a few times. The genes are TRBV28 and TRBJ1-1; D is undetermined. The germline V gene has CDR1 MDHEN and CDR2 SYDVKM. CDR3 length: 15 residues. The V gene lost 1 base and the J gene lost 1 base, with 10 bases spanning the gap. CDR3 DNA sequence: TGTGCCAGCAGTTTATATCCGGGCTCGAACACTGAAGCTTTCTTT. The encoded protein is CASSLYPGSNTEAFF.

Many counts were recorded for this clonotype. This sequence joins TRBV28 and TRBJ2-2; no reliable D call. CDR1 is MDHEN, CDR2 SYDVKM, per germline. The CDR3 has 14 residues. The V and J ends lost 1 base and 4 bases respectively, with 7 bases between them. The CDR3 sequence is CASSLYLLTGELFF. The DNA for the CDR3 is TGTGCCAGCAGTTTATATCTCCTCACCGGGGAGCTGTTTTTT.

The V call is TRBV7-9, the J call TRBJ2-3; the match to TRBD1 covers 8 bases. Germline assignment: CDR1 SEHNR and CDR2 FQNEAQ (reference sequence). The CDR3 runs to 16 residues. Trimming cost V 2 bases and J 3 bases; bases outside gene matches: 7. The CDR3 loop is CASSLTQGAWTDTQYF. The CDR3 DNA reads as TGTGCCAGCAGCTTAACGCAGGGGGCATGGACAGATACGCAGTATTTT.

The chain carries TRBV20-1 and TRBJ1-6; no definite D call. The length of the CDR3 is 14 residues. V was cut by 5 bases and J by 1 base, with 9 bases left in between. In germline, CDR1 is DFQATT, CDR2 SNEGSKA (reference sequence). The CDR3 loop is CSAEGRSYNSPLHF. The CDR3 DNA sequence: TGCAGTGCTGAAGGGAGATCCTATAATTCACCCCTCCACTTT.

The sample holds a few counts of this clonotype. V and J are TRBV28 and TRBJ1-2, with D unclear. CDR1 and CDR2 from the germline V gene are MDHEN and SYDVKM. The CDR3 consists of 16 residues. The V end was cut by 1 base, the J end by 8 bases, with 20 bases between. This CDR3 is CASSLLARDRVEGYTF. DNA for the CDR3: TGTGCCAGCAGTTTATTAGCGAGGGATCGGGTTGAAGGCTACACCTTC.

The chain uses TRBV24-1 and TRBJ2-2; tentatively, D is TRBD1 (6 bases). Germline V CDR1 and CDR2: KGHDR, SFDVKD. The CDR3 loop spans 18 amino acids. V gave up 4 bases and J gave up 6 bases, with 23 bases separating them. DNA of the CDR3: TGTGCCACCAGTGACAGGACAGCGGACTTAACAATATCCGGGGAGCTGTTTTTT. Encoded protein: CATSDRTADLTISGELFF.